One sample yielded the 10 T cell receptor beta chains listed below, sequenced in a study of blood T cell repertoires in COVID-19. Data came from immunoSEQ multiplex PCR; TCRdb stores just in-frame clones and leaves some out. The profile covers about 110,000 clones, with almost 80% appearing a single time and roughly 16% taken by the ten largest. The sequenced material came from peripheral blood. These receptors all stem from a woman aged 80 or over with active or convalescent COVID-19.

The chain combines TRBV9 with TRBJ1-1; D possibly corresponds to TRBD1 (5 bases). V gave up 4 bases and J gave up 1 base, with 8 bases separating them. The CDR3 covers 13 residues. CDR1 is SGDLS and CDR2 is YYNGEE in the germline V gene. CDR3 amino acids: CASSKDKNTEAFF. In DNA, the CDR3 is TGTGCCAGCAGCAAGGACAAGAACACTGAAGCTTTCTTT.

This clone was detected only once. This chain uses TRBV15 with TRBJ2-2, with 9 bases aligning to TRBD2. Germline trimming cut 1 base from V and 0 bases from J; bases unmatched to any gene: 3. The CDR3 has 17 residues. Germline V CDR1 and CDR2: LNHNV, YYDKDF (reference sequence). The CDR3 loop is CATSRAQREANTGELFF. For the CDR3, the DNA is TGTGCCACCAGCAGAGCTCAGCGGGAGGCGAACACCGGGGAGCTGTTTTTT.

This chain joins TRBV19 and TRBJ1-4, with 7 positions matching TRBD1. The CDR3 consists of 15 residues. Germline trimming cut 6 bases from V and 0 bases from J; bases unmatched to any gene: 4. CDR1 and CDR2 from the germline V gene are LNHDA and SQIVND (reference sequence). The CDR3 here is CASRTQGATNEKLFF. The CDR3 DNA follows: TGTGCCAGTAGGACTCAGGGGGCAACTAATGAAAAACTGTTTTTT. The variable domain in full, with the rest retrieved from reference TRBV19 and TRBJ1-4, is DGGITQSPKYLFRKEGQNVTLSCEQNLNHDAMYWYRQDPGQGLRLIYYSQIVNDFQKGDIAEGYSVSREKKESFPLTVTSAQKNPTAFYLCASRTQGATNEKLFFGSGTQLSVL.

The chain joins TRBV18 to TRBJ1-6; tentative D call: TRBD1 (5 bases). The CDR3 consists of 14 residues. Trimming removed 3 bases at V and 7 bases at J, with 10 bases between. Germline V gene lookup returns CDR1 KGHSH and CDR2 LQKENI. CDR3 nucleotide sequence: TGTGCCAGCTCACCGGCGGGGGGGAATTCACCCCTCCACTTT. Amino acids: CASSPAGGNSPLHF.

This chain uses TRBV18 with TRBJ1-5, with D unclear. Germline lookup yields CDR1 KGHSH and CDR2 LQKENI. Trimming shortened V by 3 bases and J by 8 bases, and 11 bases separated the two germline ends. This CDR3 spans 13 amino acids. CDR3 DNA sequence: TGTGCCAGCTCACCTTCAGTCCTAGAGCCCCAGCATTTT. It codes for CASSPSVLEPQHF.

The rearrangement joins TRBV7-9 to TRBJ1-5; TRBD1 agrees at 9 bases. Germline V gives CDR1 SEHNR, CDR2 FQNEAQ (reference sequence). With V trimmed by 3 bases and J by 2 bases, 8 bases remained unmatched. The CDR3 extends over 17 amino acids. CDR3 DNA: TGTGCCAGCAGCTTCGACAAGGGGGACAGGGGCAATCAGCCCCAGCATTTT. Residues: CASSFDKGDRGNQPQHF.

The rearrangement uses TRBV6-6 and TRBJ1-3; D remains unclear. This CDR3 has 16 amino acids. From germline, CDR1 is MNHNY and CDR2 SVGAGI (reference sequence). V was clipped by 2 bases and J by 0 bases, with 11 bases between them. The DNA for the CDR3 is TGTGCCAGCAGTTACCCAAGAGACTTCTCTGGAAACACCATATATTTT. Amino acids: CASSYPRDFSGNTIYF.

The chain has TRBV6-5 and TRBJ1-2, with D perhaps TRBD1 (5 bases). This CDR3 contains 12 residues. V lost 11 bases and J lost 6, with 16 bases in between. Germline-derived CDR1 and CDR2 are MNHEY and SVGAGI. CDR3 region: CALLADTNGYTF. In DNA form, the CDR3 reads TGTGCCCTGCTCGCGGACACTAATGGCTACACCTTC.

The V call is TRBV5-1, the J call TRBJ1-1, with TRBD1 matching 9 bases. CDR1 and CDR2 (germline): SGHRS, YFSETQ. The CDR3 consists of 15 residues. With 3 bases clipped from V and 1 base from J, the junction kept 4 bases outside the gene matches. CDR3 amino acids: CASSSQQGANTEAFF. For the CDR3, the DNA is TGCGCCAGCAGCTCGCAACAGGGGGCGAACACTGAAGCTTTCTTT.

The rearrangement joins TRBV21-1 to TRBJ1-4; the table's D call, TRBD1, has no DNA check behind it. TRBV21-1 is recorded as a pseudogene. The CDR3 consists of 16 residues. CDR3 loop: CASSPITGVANEKLFF. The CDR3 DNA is TGTGCCAGCAGTCCTATTACAGGGGTAGCTAATGAAAAACTGTTTTTT.